This T cell receptor (beta chain) is drawn from a study of cytomegalovirus exposure and HLA in healthy donors. Study in general: Unique TCR beta sequences numbering about 100 million came from around 180 million T cells in an earlier analysis.

Researchers ran the PCR with 60 Vbeta and 13 Jbeta primers. Libraries were prepared by immunoSEQ multiplex PCR; TCRdb keeps only in-frame clonotypes and omits some of them. The sample holds roughly 100,000 clones, around 85% seen once. CDR3 size: 13 residues. Trimming took off 4 bases at V and 3 bases at J, with 9 bases between the two ends. Germline values: CDR1 WNHNN, CDR2 SYGVQD (reference sequence). At the time of sampling, donors were nominally healthy, though unrecorded immune exposures were likely. The material sequenced was PBMCs. The receptor was isolated from a middle-aged man in good health and CMV-seropositive. The genes are TRBV10-1 and TRBJ1-1; D ambiguous. CDR3 DNA sequence: TGCGCCAGCAGTGGTTCGAGGTACACTGAAGCTTTCTTT. Its translation: CASSGSRYTEAFF.